These T cell receptor beta chains were read from a single sample in a study of shared clonotypes between healthy human individuals. Data came from immunoSEQ multiplex PCR; TCRdb stores just in-frame clones and leaves some out. Of about 820,000 clones listed, almost 95% were seen once; the top ten hold 24%. The sample comprised naive CD8+ T cells sorted from blood. These receptors all come from a man aged 30-40 years in good health. CDR3s include the opening cysteine and the closing phenylalanine or tryptophan.

len	v_gene	CDR3aa
15	TRBV7-9	CASSSGRGLNTEAFF
18	TRBV19	CASSTTGTFPGVTGELFF
15	TRBV7-9	CASSFPGQGKFEQFF
16	TRBV6-1	CASSEVGTGNGYGYTF
18	TRBV27	CASSPLGLAGDPYNEQFF
14	TRBV7-9	CASSAWDLTTEAFF
15	TRBV7-9	CASRYSGRPQETQYF
16	TRBV7-9	CASSSTTSGRRDEQFF
15	TRBV11-2	CASSPWGGDQETQYF
16	TRBV4-3	CASSQELAGVMSEQYF
15	TRBV28	CASSTERTGRYEQYF
14	TRBV7-2	CASSLGKTDYGYTF
12	TRBV29-1	CSVPGSQETQYF
14	TRBV7-9	CASSRSGNSWEQYF
14	TRBV27	CASSPGGSGYGYTF
15	TRBV7-9	CASSFGGDNHETQYF
18	TRBV12-5	CASGLVDRGPYLSYEQYF
13	TRBV7-2	CASSFNPSLEQFF
15	TRBV9	CASSASLAGGGEQYF
15	TRBV7-8	CASSLLGTTNTEAFF
15	TRBV7-3	CASSLSSGRTYEQYF
16	TRBV9	CASSASRDRGDTEAFF
13	TRBV6-1	CASSEPGQTGYTF
18	TRBV7-2	CASSLRGGLAGFTDTQYF
14	TRBV28	CASSTPLLGHEQYF
15	TRBV28	CASSLATGRNTEAFF
11	TRBV11-2	CASSPGAEAFF
12	TRBV2	CASLGGAYEQYF
10	TRBV13	CASSLVGAFF
13	TRBV7-6	CASSPGGADEQYF
13	TRBV5-4	CASSPGLGDEQYF
20	TRBV10-3	CAISELSGLAGNPNTGELFF
17	TRBV27	CASRHLRGTGTNTEAFF
14	TRBV6-1	CASSELAHSYEQYF
16	TRBV15	CATSVGLAASTDTQYF
17	TRBV19	CASSKGLAGGGPDTQYF
18	TRBV5-6	CASSLAAKDGGLWGTQYF
12	TRBV7-8	CASRGQGQPQHF
14	TRBV28	CASSYPGGKAEAFF
15	TRBV29-1	CSVEEMGRESYEQYF
15	TRBV29-1	CSVQPGQGNTGELFF
14	TRBV30	CAWSLGGSYNEQFF
15	TRBV5-1	CASSLVGAGANVLTF
14	TRBV4-1	CASSLTLVSYEQYF
14	TRBV27	CASSLSAGGIEAFF
15	TRBV6-5	CASSLSGSGDYGYTF
13	TRBV6-6	CASTASSYNEQFF
19	TRBV5-8	CASSPGTSGRASPPDTQYF
15	TRBV7-9	CASSFPGQGKDTQYF
15	TRBV6-5	CASSYWGGQNTEAFF
11	TRBV27	CAVRGQYEQYF
14	TRBV7-9	CASSLVQGNTEAFF
15	TRBV7-9	CASSLVGGSSYEQYF
15	TRBV29-1	CSAFRRLESSYEQYF
14	TRBV25-1	CASTEGQGSSEAFF